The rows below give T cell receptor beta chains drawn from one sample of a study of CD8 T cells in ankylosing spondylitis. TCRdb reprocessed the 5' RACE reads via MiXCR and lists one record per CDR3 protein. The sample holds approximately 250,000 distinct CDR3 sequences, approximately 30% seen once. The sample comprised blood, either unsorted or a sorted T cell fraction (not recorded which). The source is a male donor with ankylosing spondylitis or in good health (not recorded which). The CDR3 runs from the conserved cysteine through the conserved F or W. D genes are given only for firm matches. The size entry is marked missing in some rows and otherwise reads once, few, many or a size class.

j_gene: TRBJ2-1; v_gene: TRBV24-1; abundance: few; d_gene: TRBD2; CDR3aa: CATSDLSGRGGSYNEQFF; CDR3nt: TGTGCCACCAGTGATTTGTCCGGACGGGGGGGCTCCTACAATGAGCAGTTCTTC
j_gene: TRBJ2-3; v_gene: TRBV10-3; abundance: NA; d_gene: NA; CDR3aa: CAISESHGTSTDTQYF; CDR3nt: TGTGCCATCAGTGAGTCACACGGTACTAGCACAGATACGCAGTATTTT
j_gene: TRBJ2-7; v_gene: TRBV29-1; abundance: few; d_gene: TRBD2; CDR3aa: CSVDSGGPADSYEQYF; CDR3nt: TGCAGCGTTGACAGCGGGGGTCCTGCCGACTCCTACGAGCAGTACTTC
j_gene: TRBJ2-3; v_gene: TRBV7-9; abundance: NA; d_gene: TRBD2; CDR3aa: CASTLTSGTDTQYF; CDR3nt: TGTGCCAGCACCTTGACTAGCGGCACAGATACGCAGTATTTT
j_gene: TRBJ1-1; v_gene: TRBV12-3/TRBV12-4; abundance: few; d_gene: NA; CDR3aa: CASRNRLMNTEAFF; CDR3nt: TGTGCCAGCAGGAACAGGTTGATGAACACTGAAGCTTTCTTT
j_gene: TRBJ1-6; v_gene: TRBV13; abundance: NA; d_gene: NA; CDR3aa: CASSKTGIRVSPLHF; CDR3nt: TGTGCCAGCAGCAAAACCGGGATTAGAGTCTCACCCCTCCACTTT
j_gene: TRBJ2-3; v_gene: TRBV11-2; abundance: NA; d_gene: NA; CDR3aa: CASSLDLLSGGDTQYF; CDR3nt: TGTGCCAGCAGCTTAGATTTATTGTCAGGTGGGGATACGCAGTATTTT
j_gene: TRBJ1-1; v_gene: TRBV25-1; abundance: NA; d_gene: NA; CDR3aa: CASSIPGESEAFF; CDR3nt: TGTGCCAGCAGTATCCCGGGGGAGTCTGAAGCTTTCTTT
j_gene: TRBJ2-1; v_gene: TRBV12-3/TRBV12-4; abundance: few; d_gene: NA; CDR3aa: CASSQRRNEQFF; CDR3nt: TGTGCCAGCAGCCAGCGACGCAATGAGCAGTTCTTC
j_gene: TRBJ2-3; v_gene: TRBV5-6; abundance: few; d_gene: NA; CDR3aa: CASSLAGGGTDTQYF; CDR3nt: TGTGCCAGCAGCTTGGCTGGCGGAGGCACAGATACGCAGTATTTT
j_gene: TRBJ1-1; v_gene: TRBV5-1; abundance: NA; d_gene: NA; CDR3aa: CASSLATASTEAFF; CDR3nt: TGCGCCAGCAGCTTGGCTACTGCCAGCACTGAAGCTTTCTTT
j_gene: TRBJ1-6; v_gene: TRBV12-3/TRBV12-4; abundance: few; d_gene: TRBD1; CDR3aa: CASSLARGQGNSPLHF; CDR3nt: TGTGCCAGCAGTTTAGCGCGGGGACAGGGGAACTCACCCCTCCACTTT
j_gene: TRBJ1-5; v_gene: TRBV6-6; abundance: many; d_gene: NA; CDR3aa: CASSYPDQPQHF; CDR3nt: TGTGCCAGCAGTTACCCAGATCAGCCCCAGCATTTT
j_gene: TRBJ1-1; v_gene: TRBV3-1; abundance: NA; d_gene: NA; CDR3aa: CASSQDSIGVTEAFF; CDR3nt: TGTGCCAGCAGCCAAGATTCGATAGGGGTGACTGAAGCTTTCTTT
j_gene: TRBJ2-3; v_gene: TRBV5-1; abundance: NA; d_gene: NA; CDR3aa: CASSLDPDTQYF; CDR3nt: TGCGCCAGCAGCTTGGATCCAGATACGCAGTATTTT
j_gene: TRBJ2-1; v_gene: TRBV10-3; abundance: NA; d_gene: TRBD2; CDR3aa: CAISEPGASGRNNEQFF; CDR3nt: TGTGCCATCAGTGAGCCCGGGGCTAGCGGGAGAAACAATGAGCAGTTCTTC
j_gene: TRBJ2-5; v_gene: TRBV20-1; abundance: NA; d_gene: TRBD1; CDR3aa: CSARRGQENQETQYF; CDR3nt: TGCAGTGCTAGAAGGGGACAGGAAAACCAAGAGACCCAGTACTTC
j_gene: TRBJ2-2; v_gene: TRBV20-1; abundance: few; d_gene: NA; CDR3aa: CSARGAGGRYTGELFF; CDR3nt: TGCAGTGCTAGAGGGGCCGGGGGGCGGTACACCGGGGAGCTGTTTTTT
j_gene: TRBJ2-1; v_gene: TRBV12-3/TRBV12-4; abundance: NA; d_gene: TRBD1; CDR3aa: CASSPWTGVGNEQFF; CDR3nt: TGTGCCAGCAGTCCCTGGACAGGGGTGGGCAATGAGCAGTTCTTC
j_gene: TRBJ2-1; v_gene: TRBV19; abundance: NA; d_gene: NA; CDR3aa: CASSIGGTPNYNEQFF; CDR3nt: TGTGCCAGTAGTATAGGGGGGACACCTAATTACAATGAGCAGTTCTTC
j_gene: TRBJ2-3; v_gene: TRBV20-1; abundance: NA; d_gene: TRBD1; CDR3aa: CSAALLGTGGYDTQYF; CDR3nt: TGCAGTGCTGCCCTATTAGGGACAGGGGGCTATGATACGCAGTATTTT
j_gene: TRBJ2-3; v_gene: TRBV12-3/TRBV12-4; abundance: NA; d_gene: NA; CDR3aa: CASSRSATSSRGTDTQYF; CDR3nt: TGTGCCAGCAGTAGATCCGCCACGTCCTCTCGTGGCACAGATACGCAGTATTTT
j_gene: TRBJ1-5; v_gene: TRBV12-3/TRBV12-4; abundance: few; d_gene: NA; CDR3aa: CASSFDQPQHF; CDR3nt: TGTGCCAGCAGTTTCGATCAGCCCCAGCATTTT
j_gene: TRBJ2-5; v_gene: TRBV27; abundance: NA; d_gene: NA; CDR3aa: CASSLVWQGETQYF; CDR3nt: TGTGCCAGCAGTTTGGTCTGGCAGGGCGAGACCCAGTACTTC
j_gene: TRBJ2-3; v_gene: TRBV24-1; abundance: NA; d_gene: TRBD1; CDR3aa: CATSETGGTDTQYF; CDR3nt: TGTGCCACCAGTGAGACAGGGGGCACAGATACGCAGTATTTT
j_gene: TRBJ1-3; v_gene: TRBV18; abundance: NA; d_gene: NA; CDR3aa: CASSPSEGLGNTIYF; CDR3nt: TGTGCCAGCTCACCATCGGAAGGTCTCGGAAACACCATATATTTT
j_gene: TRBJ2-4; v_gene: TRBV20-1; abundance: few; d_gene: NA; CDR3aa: CSTPRGSNIQYF; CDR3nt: TGCAGCACCCCAAGGGGTAGCAACATTCAGTACTTC
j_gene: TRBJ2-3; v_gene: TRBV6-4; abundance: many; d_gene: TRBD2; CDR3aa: CASSSGGSTDTQYF; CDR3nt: TGTGCCAGCAGTAGCGGGGGGAGCACAGATACGCAGTATTTT
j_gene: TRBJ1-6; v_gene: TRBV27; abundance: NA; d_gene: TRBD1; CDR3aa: CASSGPGQGENNSPLHF; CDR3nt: TGTGCCAGCAGCGGACCGGGGCAGGGGGAGAATAATTCACCCCTCCACTTT
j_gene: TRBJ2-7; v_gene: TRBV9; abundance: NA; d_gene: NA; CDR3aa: CASSVVRGQASYEQYF; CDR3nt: TGTGCCAGCAGCGTAGTTCGGGGGCAAGCCTCCTACGAGCAGTACTTC
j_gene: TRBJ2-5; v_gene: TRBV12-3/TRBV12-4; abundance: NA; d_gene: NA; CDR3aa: CASTLGVKTQYF; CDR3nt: TGTGCCAGCACCTTGGGGGTAAAGACCCAGTACTTC
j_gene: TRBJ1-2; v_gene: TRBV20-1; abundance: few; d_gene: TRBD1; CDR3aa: CSATGQVGNF; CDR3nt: TGCAGTGCTACCGGACAGGTTGGCAATTTC
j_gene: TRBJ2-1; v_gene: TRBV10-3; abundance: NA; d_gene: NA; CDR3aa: CAISDGSSSYNEQFF; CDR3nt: TGTGCCATCAGTGACGGTTCCAGCTCCTACAATGAGCAGTTCTTC
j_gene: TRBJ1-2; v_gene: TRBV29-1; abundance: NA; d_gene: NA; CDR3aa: CSVPVGPYGYTF; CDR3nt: TGCAGCGTTCCTGTCGGCCCCTATGGCTACACCTTC
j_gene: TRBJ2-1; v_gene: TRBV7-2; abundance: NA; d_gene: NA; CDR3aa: CASSLVGTVRGEQFF; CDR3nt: TGTGCCAGCAGCTTAGTCGGGACTGTAAGGGGTGAGCAGTTCTTC
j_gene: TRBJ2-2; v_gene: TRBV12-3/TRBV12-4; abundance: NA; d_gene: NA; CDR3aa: CASSFVGYAGELFF; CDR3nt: TGTGCCAGCAGTTTTGTAGGATACGCCGGGGAGCTGTTTTTT
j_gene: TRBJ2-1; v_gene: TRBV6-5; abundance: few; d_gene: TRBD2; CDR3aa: CASSYYPGLEVPEQFF; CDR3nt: TGTGCCAGCAGTTACTATCCGGGACTAGAAGTCCCTGAGCAGTTCTTC
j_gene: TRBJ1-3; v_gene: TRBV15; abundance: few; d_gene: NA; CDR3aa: CATRLVSGNTIYF; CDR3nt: TGTGCCACCCGCCTTGTCTCTGGAAACACCATATATTTT
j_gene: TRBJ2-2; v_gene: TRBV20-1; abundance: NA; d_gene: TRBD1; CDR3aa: CSATGQGNTGELFF; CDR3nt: TGCAGTGCTACTGGACAGGGTAACACCGGGGAGCTGTTTTTT
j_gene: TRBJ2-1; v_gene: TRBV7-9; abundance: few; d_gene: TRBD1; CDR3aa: CASSTGGDNMGQFF; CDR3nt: TGTGCCAGCAGCACAGGGGGCGATAACATGGGGCAGTTCTTC
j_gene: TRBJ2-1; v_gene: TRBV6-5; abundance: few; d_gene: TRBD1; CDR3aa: CASSALDRGSYNEQFF; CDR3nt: TGTGCCAGCAGTGCACTCGACAGGGGTTCCTACAATGAGCAGTTCTTC
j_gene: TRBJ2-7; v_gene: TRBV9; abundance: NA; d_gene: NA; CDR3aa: CASSVGQEASYEQYF; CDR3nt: TGTGCCAGCAGCGTAGGTCAGGAGGCCTCCTACGAGCAGTACTTC
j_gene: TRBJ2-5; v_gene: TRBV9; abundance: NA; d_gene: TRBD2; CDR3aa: CASSLRGGSGGAWETQYF; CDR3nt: TGTGCCAGCAGCCTTCGGGGTGGTAGCGGGGGGGCCTGGGAGACCCAGTACTTC
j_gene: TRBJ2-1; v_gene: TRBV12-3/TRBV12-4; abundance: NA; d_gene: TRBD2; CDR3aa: CASSLVAGGTEQFF; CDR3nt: TGTGCCAGCAGTTTAGTAGCGGGGGGCACTGAGCAGTTCTTC